This T cell receptor beta chain was captured in a study of blood T cell repertoires in COVID-19. This clone appeared once. Method: immunoSEQ multiplex PCR; TCRdb's copy keeps in-frame clones and lacks some. This sample has more than 200,000 clones, with about 83% found just once. J lost 7 bases, V lost 1 base, and 2 bases had no gene match. Looked up from germline, CDR1 is SGHDT and CDR2 is YYEEEE. The CDR3 is 13 amino acids. The TCR comes from a man aged 40-49 years with active or convalescent COVID-19. Sequenced sample: peripheral blood. The gene calls are TRBV5-6 and TRBJ2-3, with TRBD1 matching over 8 bases. The CDR3 DNA reads TGTGCCAGCAGCTTGTGGACAGGGAATACGCAGTATTTT. Its protein product is CASSLWTGNTQYF. Full variable domain (remainder filled in from reference TRBV5-6 and TRBJ2-3): DAGVTQSPTHLIKTRGQQVTLRCSPKSGHDTVSWYQQALGQGPQFIFQYYEEEERQRGNFPDRFSGHQFPNYSSELNVNALLLGDSALYLCASSLWTGNTQYFGPGTRLTVL.